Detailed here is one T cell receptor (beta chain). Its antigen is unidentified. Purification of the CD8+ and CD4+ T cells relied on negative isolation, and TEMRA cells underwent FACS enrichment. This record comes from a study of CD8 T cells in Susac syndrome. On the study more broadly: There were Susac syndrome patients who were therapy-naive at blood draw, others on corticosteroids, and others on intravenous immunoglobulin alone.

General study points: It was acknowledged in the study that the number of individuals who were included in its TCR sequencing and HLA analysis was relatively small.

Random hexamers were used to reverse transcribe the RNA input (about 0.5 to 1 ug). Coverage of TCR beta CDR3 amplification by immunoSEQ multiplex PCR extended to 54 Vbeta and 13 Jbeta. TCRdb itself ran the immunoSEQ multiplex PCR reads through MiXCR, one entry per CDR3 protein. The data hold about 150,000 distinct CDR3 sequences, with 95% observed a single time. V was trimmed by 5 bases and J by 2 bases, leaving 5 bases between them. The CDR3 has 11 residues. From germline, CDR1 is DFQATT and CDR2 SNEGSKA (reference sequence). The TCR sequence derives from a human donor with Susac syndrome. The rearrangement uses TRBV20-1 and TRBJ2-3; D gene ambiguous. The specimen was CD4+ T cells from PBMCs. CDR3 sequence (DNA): TGCAGTGCTCCCACCACAGATACGCAGTATTTT. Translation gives CSAPTTDTQYF.